What follows are 21 T cell receptor beta chains derived from one specimen sequenced in a study of glioma-infiltrating T cells. The iRepertoire nested amplicon-rescue multiplex PCR amplified TCR alpha and beta CDR3s from RNA. MiXCR was run by TCRdb on the multiplex PCR reads, yielding one entry per CDR3 protein. The sample carries 150,000 to 200,000 distinct CDR3 sequences, 30% to 40% recorded once. The sequenced sample was glioma tissue, nonneoplastic brain tissue, or PBMCs (not recorded which). Receptor source: a human donor with low-grade glioma or glioblastoma, undergoing nonglioma brain surgery, or in good health (not recorded which).

At least ten counts were recorded for this clonotype. The V and J genes are TRBV20-1 and TRBJ1-1; tentatively, D is TRBD1 (6 bases). Trimming shortened V by 6 bases and J by 0 bases, and 14 bases separated the two germline ends. Per the germline V gene, CDR1 is DFQATT and CDR2 is SNEGSKA (reference sequence). This CDR3 has 14 residues. The CDR3 DNA is TGCAGTGCCACGTCGGGACACTTGAACACTGAAGCTTTCTTT. This codes for CSATSGHLNTEAFF.

This sequence joins TRBV4-1 and TRBJ1-4; maybe TRBD1 (5 bases). V lost 0 bases and J 5 bases, leaving 16 bases between the germline ends. The CDR3 is 17 amino acids. Germline V gene data show CDR1 as MGHRA and CDR2 as YSYEKL. The CDR3 protein is CASSQDQVGRRNEKLFF. CDR3 bases: TGCGCCAGCAGCCAAGATCAAGTGGGACGAAGAAATGAAAAACTGTTTTTT.

This clonotype was recorded many times. This rearrangement joins TRBV5-1 to TRBJ2-7; D is possibly TRBD2 (7 bases). Germline V lookup: CDR1 SGHRS, CDR2 YFSETQ. The CDR3 is 14 amino acids. V was shortened by 3 bases and J by 7 bases, with 17 bases between the two germline ends. The CDR3 sequence: CASSSGVTSVEQYF. The CDR3 DNA follows: TGCGCCAGCAGCTCAGGGGTCACTAGCGTTGAGCAGTACTTC.

V is TRBV19 and J is TRBJ2-3; D not resolved. The CDR3 contains 14 residues. Trimming took off 3 bases at V and 0 bases at J, with 7 bases between the two ends. Germline V lookup: CDR1 LNHDA, CDR2 SQIVND (reference sequence). The CDR3 region has the DNA TGTGCCAGTAGTATTATTGATAGCACAGATACGCAGTATTTT. Its translation is CASSIIDSTDTQYF.

The chain links TRBV14 to TRBJ2-3; D is possibly TRBD2 (6 bases). This CDR3 has 18 residues. Trimming shortened V by 4 bases and J by 3 bases, and 23 bases separated the two germline ends. Looked up from germline, CDR1 is SGHDN and CDR2 is FVKESK. The CDR3 nucleotides read TGTGCCAGCAGCCTAACCCCATACCGGGACTGGGTAACAGATACGCAGTATTTT. It is translated as CASSLTPYRDWVTDTQYF.

In its sample, this clonotype was seen many times. The chain links TRBV6-2 or TRBV6-3 to TRBJ1-1, with 7 bases identical to TRBD1. The V and J ends lost 1 base and 0 bases, in that order; junction bases with no gene match: 5. CDR3 size: 16 residues. Germline V gene lookup returns CDR1 MNHEY and CDR2 SVGEGT. The CDR3 sequence: CASSYYHDRVNTEAFF. As DNA, the CDR3 is TGTGCCAGCAGTTACTACCACGACAGGGTGAACACTGAAGCTTTCTTT.

V and J are TRBV12-3 or TRBV12-4 and TRBJ2-7; 7 nucleotides align to TRBD2. J gave up 2 bases and V 4 bases, and 8 bases lay outside the gene matches. The CDR3 length is 15 residues. CDR3 sequence (DNA): TGTGCCAGCAGTTCCGCTGGGGAGGGGACCTACGAGCAGTACTTC. Translation gives CASSSAGEGTYEQYF.

The chain couples TRBV3-1 to TRBJ2-5; TRBD2 matches 8 bases. The CDR3 is made up of 14 amino acids. The germline CDR1 and CDR2 sequences are LGHDT and YNNKEL (reference sequence). Trimming cost V 1 base and J 4 bases; bases outside gene matches: 2. CDR3 residues: CASSQVAGGETQYF. The CDR3 DNA is TGTGCCAGCAGCCAAGTTGCGGGAGGAGAGACCCAGTACTTC.

CDR3 region: CASSLTGRADTQYF. In DNA form, the CDR3 reads TGCGCCAGCAGCTTGACAGGGAGGGCAGATACGCAGTATTTT. The rearrangement links TRBV5-1 to TRBJ2-3; the D gene is possibly TRBD2 (7 bases). V shed 1 base and J shed 4 bases, with 10 bases lying between them. Looked up from germline, CDR1 is SGHRS and CDR2 is YFSETQ. The CDR3 runs to 14 residues. Looking up the rest from reference TRBV5-1 and TRBJ2-3 gives the full variable domain: KAGVTQTPRYLIKTRGQQVTLSCSPISGHRSVSWYQQTPGQGLQFLFEYFSETQRNKGNFPGRFSGRQFSNSRSEMNVSTLELGDSALYLCASSLTGRADTQYFGPGTRLTVL.

In regard to this clonotype: This may come from a read error, since a much larger clone is one base off. The rearrangement uses TRBV7-2 and TRBJ2-7; the D call may be TRBD1 or TRBD2 (5 bases each). V was clipped by 6 bases and J by 0 bases, with 18 bases between them. This CDR3 region has 16 residues. CDR1 and CDR2 from the germline V gene are SGHTA and FQGNSA. The CDR3 nucleotides read TGTGCCAGCAGTTCGACTCTCGGGACGAACTCCTACGAGCAGTACTTC. It yields the protein CASSSTLGTNSYEQYF.

V usage is TRBV2 and J usage is TRBJ2-7; 7 bases agree with TRBD2. With V trimmed by 8 bases and J by 2 bases, 9 bases remained unmatched. CDR3 size: 14 residues. The germline gives CDR1 SNHLY, CDR2 FYNNEI. DNA of the CDR3: TGTGCCAGCTTACTACAACTAGCGCCCTACGAGCAGTACTTC. It yields the protein CASLLQLAPYEQYF.

Concerning this clonotype: A much larger clone differs by one base, so this may be a read error. V gene TRBV6-6 combines with J gene TRBJ2-7; 11 nucleotides agree with TRBD2. Germline V gene data show CDR1 as MNHNY and CDR2 as SVGAGI (reference sequence). This CDR3 is 16 amino acids long. The CDR3 loop is CASSYSAGTSGHEKYF. The CDR3, as DNA: TGTGCCAGCAGTTACTCGGCCGGGACTAGCGGCCACGAGAAGTACTTC.

Comment on this clonotype: A much larger clone differs from this one at a single base, so this may be a read error. The chain combines TRBV7-3 with TRBJ2-5; no clear D gene. This CDR3 spans 15 amino acids. Germline CDR1 reads SGHTA; CDR2 reads FQGTGA. V was shortened by 1 base and J by 7 bases, with 16 bases between the two germline ends. The CDR3 region is CASSLIPAPSGTQYF. As DNA, the CDR3 is TGTGCCAGCAGCTTAATCCCCGCTCCTTCGGGGACCCAGTACTTC.

As concerns this clonotype: The junction shows a germline mismatch at one end, possibly a read error. The chain has TRBV14 and TRBJ1-1; no clear D gene. From germline, CDR1 is SGHDN and CDR2 FVKESK. The length of the CDR3 is 13 residues. CDR3 sequence reads: CASSQQQNTKAFF. The DNA of the CDR3 is TGTGCCAGCAGCCAGCAGCAGAACACTAAAGCTTTCTTT.

The CDR3 protein is CASSLRRRLGGYTF. The CDR3 nucleotides are TGTGCCAGCAGCTTACGGAGAAGACTAGGGGGCTACACCTTC. The chain employs TRBV5-8 and TRBJ1-2, with D hard to call. Germline values: CDR1 SGHTS, CDR2 YDEGEE. This CDR3 region has 14 residues. V dropped 2 bases and J dropped 8 bases, with 16 bases sitting between them.

This clonotype appeared many times. The CDR3 protein is CASSYVALRYSQETQYF. The CDR3 DNA reads as TGTGCCAGCAGTTACGTGGCCCTCCGGTATAGCCAAGAGACCCAGTACTTC. The chain carries TRBV6-1 and TRBJ2-5; D is undetermined. Germline V gives CDR1 MNHNS, CDR2 SASEGT. There are 17 residues in the CDR3. The V and J ends lost 5 bases and 1 base respectively, with 20 bases between them.

Of note for this clonotype: This may be a read error: a much more frequent sequence differs by one nucleotide. The rearrangement joins TRBV7-2 to TRBJ2-3; 7 nucleotides agree with TRBD2. CDR1 SGHTA and CDR2 FQGNSA come from the germline V gene. After removal of 5 bases from V and 3 bases from J, the junction contained 14 bases not matched to a gene. The CDR3 runs to 17 residues. CDR3 in amino acids: CASSLTPSGTRTDTQYF. The CDR3 coding sequence is TGTGCCAGCAGCCTTACCCCTAGCGGTACTAGGACAGATACGCAGTATTTT.

This clonotype was seen at least ten times. The genes are TRBV3-1 and TRBJ2-5; perhaps TRBD1 as D (6 bases). The CDR3 is 13 residues long. V lost 7 bases and J 2 bases, leaving 11 bases between the germline ends. Germline V gene sequence: CDR1 LGHDT, CDR2 YNNKEL (reference sequence). CDR3 coding DNA: TGTGCCAGCACTCCAAGGGGGCAAGAGACCCAGTACTTC. Amino acids: CASTPRGQETQYF.

This clonotype has just a few counts. This chain uses TRBV7-6 with TRBJ2-1; D may be TRBD2 (6 bases). CDR1 is SGHVS and CDR2 is FNYEAQ in the germline V gene. The length of the CDR3 is 14 residues. Trimming pared 5 bases from V and 7 bases from J, leaving 15 bases between. The CDR3, as DNA: TGTGCCAGCAGCCCTTTTTCGACTAGGAATGAGCAGTTCTTC. Protein sequence: CASSPFSTRNEQFF.

The sample holds a few counts of this clonotype. The rearrangement links TRBV28 to TRBJ2-7; 13 bases fit TRBD2. Germline lookup yields CDR1 MDHEN and CDR2 SYDVKM. V trimming: 2 bases; J trimming: 6 bases; junction bases outside the gene matches: 10. This CDR3 contains 17 residues. The CDR3 nucleotides are TGTGCCAGCAGTTTACTAAGGACTAGCGGGAGACTCCTCGAGCAGTACTTC. It codes for CASSLLRTSGRLLEQYF.

Regarding this clonotype: A much larger clone lies one base from this, so it may be a read error. The CDR3 nucleotides are TGCGCCAGCAGCCAAGAGGGTAGGGGAAACTACGAGCAGTACTTC. This sequence encodes CASSQEGRGNYEQYF. The genes are TRBV4-1 and TRBJ2-7; a weak D match, TRBD1 (5 bases). Trimming removed 0 bases from V and 3 bases from J, with 12 bases in between. There are 15 residues in the CDR3. CDR1 is MGHRA, CDR2 YSYEKL, per germline.